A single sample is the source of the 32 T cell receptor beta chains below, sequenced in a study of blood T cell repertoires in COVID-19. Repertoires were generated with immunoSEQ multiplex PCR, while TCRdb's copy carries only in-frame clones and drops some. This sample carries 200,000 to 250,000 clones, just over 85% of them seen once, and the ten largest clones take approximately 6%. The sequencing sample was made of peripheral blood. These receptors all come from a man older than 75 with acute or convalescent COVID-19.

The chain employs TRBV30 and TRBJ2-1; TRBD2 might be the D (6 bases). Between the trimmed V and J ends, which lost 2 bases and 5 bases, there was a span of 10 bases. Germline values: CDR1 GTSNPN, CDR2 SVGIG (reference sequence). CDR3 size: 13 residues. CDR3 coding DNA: TGTGCCTGGAGTACGGTAGCGGACAATGAGCAGTTCTTC. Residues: CAWSTVADNEQFF.

CDR3 sequence: CASSSGLADNEQFF. In DNA, the CDR3 is TGTGCCAGCAGCAGTGGACTAGCGGACAATGAGCAGTTCTTC. V gene TRBV7-9 combines with J gene TRBJ2-1; 10 nucleotides agree with TRBD2. Germline CDR1 is SEHNR and CDR2 is FQNEAQ (reference sequence). The CDR3 totals 14 residues. J gave up 5 bases and V 5 bases, and 3 bases lay outside the gene matches.

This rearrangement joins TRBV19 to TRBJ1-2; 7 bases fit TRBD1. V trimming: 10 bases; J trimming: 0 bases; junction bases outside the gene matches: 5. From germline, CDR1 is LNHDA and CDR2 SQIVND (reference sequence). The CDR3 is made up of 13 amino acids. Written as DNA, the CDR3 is TGTGCCACCAGGGACAGCCCTAACTATGGCTACACCTTC. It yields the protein CATRDSPNYGYTF.

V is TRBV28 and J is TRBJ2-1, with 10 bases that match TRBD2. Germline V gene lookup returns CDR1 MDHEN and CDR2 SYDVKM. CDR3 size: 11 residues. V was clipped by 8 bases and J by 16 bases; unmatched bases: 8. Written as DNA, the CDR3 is TGTGCCAGCGGGACTAGCGCCCGATACTTCTTC. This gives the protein CASGTSARYFF. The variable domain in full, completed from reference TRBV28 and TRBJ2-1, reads DVKVTQSSRYLVKRTGEKVFLECVQDMDHENMFWYRQDPGLGLRLIYFSYDVKMKEKGDIPEGYSVSREKKERFSLILESASTNQTSMYLCASGTSARYFFGPGTRLTVL.

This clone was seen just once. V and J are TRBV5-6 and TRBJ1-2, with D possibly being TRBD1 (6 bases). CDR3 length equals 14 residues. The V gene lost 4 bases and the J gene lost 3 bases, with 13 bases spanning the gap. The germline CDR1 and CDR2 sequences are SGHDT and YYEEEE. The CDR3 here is CASSGRQAHYGYTF. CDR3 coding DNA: TGTGCCAGCAGCGGAAGACAGGCCCACTATGGCTACACCTTC.

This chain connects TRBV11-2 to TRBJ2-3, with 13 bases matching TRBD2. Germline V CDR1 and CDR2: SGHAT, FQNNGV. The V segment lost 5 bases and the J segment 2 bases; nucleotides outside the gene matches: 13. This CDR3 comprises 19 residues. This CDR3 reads CASSIRLAGGLPNTDTQYF. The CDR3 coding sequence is TGTGCCAGCAGCATACGACTAGCGGGAGGCCTACCGAACACAGATACGCAGTATTTT. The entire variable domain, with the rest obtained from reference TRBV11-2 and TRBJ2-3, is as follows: EAGVAQSPRYKIIEKRQSVAFWCNPISGHATLYWYQQILGQGPKLLIQFQNNGVVDDSQLPKDRFSAERLKGVDSTLKIQPAKLEDSAVYLCASSIRLAGGLPNTDTQYFGPGTRLTVL.

CDR3 bases: TGCAGCGTTGGGGGCGGGACAGGGAGGACAGATACGCAGTATTTT. Its translation is CSVGGGTGRTDTQYF. The chain couples TRBV29-1 to TRBJ2-3; 9 bases agree with TRBD1. V lost 4 bases and J lost 3; bases outside the gene matches: 8. CDR3 length: 15 residues. The germline gives CDR1 SQVTM, CDR2 ANQGSEA.

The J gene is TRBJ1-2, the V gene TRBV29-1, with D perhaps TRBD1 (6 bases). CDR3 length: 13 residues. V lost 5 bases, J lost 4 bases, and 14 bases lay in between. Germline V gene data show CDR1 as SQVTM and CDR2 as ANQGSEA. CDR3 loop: CSVSTGFGYGYTF. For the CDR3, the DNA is TGCAGCGTTAGCACAGGGTTCGGCTATGGCTACACCTTC.

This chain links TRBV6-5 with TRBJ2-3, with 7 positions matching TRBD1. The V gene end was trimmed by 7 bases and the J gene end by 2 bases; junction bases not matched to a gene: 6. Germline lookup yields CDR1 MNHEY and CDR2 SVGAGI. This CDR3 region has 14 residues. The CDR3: CASKKGQFTDTQYF. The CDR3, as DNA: TGTGCCAGCAAAAAGGGACAGTTCACAGATACGCAGTATTTT.

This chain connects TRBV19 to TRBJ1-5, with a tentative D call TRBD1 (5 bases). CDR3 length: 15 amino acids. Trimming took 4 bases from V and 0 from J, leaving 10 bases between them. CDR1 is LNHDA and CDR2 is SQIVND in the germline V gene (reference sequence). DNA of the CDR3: TGTGCCAGTAGTACCCACAGGACTAGCAATCAGCCCCAGCATTTT. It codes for CASSTHRTSNQPQHF.

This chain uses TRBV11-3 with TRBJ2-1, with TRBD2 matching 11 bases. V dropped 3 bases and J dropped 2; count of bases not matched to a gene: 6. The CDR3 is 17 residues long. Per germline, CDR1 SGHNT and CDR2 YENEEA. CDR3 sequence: CASSFEGTSGTYNEQFF. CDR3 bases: TGTGCCAGCAGCTTTGAAGGGACTAGCGGTACCTACAATGAGCAGTTCTTC.

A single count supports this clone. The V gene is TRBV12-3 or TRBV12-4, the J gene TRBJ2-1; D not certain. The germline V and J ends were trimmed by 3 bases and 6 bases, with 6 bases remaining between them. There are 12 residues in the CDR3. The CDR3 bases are TGTGCCAGCAGTTTCCACACCAATGAGCAGTTCTTC. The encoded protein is CASSFHTNEQFF.

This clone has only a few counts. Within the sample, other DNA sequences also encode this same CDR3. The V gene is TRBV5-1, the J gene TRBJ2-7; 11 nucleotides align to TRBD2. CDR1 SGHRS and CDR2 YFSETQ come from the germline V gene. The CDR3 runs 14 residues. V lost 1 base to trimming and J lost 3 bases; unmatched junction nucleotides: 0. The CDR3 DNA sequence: TGCGCCAGCAGCTTGACTAGCGGGAGCTACGAGCAGTACTTC. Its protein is CASSLTSGSYEQYF.

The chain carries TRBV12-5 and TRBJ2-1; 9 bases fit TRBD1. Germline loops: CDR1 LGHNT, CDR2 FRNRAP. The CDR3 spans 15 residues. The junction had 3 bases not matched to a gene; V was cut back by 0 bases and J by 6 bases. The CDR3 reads CASGLVGTGSNEQFF. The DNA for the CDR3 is TGTGCTAGTGGTTTGGTAGGGACAGGGTCCAATGAGCAGTTCTTC. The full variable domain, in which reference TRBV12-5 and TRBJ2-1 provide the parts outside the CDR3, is DARVTQTPRHKVTEMGQEVTMRCQPILGHNTVFWYRQTMMQGLELLAYFRNRAPLDDSGMPKDRFSAEMPDATLATLKIQPSEPRDSAVYFCASGLVGTGSNEQFFGPGTRLTVL.

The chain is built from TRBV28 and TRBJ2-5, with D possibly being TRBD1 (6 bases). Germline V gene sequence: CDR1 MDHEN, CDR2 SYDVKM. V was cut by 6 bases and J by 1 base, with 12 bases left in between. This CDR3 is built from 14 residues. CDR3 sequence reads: CASSQGGPQETQYF. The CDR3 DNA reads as TGTGCCAGCAGCCAAGGGGGACCCCAAGAGACCCAGTACTTC.

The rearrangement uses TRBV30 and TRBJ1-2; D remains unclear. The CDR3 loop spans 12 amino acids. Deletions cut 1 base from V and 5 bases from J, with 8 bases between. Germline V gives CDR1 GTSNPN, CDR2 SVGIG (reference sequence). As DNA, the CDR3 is TGTGCCTGGAGTGAAACGGAGTATGGCTACACCTTC. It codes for CAWSETEYGYTF.

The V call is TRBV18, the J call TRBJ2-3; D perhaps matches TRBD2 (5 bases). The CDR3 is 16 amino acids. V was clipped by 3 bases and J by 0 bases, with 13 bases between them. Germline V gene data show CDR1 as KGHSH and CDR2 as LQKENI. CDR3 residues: CASSPAGLLSTDTQYF. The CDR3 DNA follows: TGTGCCAGCTCACCCGCCGGACTTCTTAGCACAGATACGCAGTATTTT.

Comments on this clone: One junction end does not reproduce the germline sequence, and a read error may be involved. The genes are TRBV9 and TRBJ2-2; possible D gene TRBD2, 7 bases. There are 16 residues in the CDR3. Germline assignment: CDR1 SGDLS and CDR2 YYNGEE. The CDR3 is CARPRGGGGGTGELFF. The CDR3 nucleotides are TGCGCCCGCCCCCGCGGGGGCGGGGGCGGGACCGGGGAGCTGTTTTTT.

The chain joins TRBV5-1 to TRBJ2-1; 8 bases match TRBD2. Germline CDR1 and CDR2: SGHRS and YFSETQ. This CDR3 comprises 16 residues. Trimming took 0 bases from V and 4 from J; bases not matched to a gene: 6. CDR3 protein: CASSLVPTSEYNEQFF. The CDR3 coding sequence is TGCGCCAGCAGCTTGGTTCCGACTAGCGAGTACAATGAGCAGTTCTTC.

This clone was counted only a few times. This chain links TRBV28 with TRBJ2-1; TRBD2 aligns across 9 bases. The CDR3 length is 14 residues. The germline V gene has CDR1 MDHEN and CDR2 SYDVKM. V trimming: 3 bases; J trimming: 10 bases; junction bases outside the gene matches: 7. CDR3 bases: TGTGCCAGCAGTTTTGCGGGAGGGCCGGTAGAGCAGTTCTTC. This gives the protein CASSFAGGPVEQFF.

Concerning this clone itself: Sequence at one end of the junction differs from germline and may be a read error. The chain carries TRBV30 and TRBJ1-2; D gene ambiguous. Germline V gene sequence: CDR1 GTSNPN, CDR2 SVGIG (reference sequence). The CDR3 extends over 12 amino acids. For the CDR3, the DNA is TGTGCCTGGAGTTGGGCTTTTTATGGGTACACCTTC. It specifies CAWSWAFYGYTF.

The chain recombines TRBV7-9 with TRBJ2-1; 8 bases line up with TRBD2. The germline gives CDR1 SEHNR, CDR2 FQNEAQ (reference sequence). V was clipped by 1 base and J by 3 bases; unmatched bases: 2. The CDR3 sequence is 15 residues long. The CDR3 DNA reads TGTGCCAGCAGCTTAGAAGCGGGAGTCTACAATGAGCAGTTCTTC. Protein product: CASSLEAGVYNEQFF.

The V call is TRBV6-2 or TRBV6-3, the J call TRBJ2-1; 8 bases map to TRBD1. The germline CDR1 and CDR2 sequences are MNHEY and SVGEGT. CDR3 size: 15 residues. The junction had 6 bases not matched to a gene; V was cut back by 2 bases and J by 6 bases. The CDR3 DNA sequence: TGTGCCAGCAGTTACGGAGGGACAGGCATCAATGAGCAGTTCTTC. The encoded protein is CASSYGGTGINEQFF.

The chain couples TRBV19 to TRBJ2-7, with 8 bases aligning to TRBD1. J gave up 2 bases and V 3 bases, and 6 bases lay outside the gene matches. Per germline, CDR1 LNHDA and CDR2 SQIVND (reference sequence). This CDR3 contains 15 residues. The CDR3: CASSIGRGHTYEQYV. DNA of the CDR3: TGTGCCAGTAGTATCGGCAGGGGGCACACCTACGAGCAGTACGTC.

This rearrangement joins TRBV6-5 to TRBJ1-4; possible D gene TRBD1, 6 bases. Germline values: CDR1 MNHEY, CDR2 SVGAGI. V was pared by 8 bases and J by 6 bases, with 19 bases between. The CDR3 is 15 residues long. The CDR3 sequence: CASRIRGRGDEKLFF. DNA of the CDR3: TGTGCCAGCCGGATCAGGGGACGGGGGGATGAAAAACTGTTTTTT.

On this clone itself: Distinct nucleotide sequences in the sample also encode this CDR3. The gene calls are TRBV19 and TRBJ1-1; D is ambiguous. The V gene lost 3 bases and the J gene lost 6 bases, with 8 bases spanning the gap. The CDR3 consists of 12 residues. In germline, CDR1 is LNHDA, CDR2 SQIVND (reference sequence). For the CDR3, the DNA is TGTGCCAGTAGTATCAGCGGGTCTGAAGCTTTCTTT. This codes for CASSISGSEAFF.

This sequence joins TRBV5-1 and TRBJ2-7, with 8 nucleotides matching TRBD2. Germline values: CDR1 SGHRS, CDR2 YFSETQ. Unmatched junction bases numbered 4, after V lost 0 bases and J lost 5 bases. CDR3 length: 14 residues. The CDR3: CASSLARAGDEQYF. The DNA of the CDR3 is TGCGCCAGCAGCTTGGCTCGAGCGGGAGACGAGCAGTACTTC.

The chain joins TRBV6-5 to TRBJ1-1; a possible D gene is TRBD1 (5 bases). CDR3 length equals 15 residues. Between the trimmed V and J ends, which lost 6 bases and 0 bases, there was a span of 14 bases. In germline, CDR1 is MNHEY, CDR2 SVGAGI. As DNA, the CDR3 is TGTGCCAGCAGGGTTACAGGCGGGGTGAACACTGAAGCTTTCTTT. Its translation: CASRVTGGVNTEAFF.

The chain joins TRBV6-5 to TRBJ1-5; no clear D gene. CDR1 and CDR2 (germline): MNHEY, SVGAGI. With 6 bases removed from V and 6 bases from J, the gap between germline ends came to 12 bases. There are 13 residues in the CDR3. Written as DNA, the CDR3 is TGTGCCAGCAGGGTCGAACCCAGTCAGCCCCAGCATTTT. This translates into CASRVEPSQPQHF.

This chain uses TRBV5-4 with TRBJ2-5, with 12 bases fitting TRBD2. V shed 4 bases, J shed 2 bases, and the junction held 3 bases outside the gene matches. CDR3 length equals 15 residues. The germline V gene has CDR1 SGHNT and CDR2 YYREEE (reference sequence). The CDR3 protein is CASSVTSGRQETQYF. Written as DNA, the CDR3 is TGTGCCAGCAGCGTCACTAGCGGGAGGCAAGAGACCCAGTACTTC. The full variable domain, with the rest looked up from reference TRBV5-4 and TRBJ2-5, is ETGVTQSPTHLIKTRGQQVTLRCSSQSGHNTVSWYQQALGQGPQFIFQYYREEENGRGNFPPRFSGLQFPNYSSELNVNALELDDSALYLCASSVTSGRQETQYFGPGTRLLVL.

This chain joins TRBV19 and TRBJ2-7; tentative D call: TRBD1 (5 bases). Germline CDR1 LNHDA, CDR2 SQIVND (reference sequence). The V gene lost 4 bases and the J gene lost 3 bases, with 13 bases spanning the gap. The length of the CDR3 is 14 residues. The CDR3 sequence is CASSTQQTVYEQYF. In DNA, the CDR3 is TGTGCCAGTAGTACCCAACAGACAGTCTACGAGCAGTACTTC.

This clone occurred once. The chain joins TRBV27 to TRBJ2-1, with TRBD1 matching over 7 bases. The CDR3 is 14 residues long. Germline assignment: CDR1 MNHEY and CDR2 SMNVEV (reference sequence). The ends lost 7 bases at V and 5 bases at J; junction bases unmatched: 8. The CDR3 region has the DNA TGTGCCAGCACCCCGGGACAGTTTCACAATGAGCAGTTCTTC. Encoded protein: CASTPGQFHNEQFF.